The source of this T cell receptor (beta chain) is a study of blood T cells in healthy people across ages. This clonotype has a count of ten or more. Its antigen remains unknown. Study-wide results and limits: Diversity estimates drawn from one million T cells were deemed underestimates.

It was with a sample-barcoded 5' primer and a J-beta primer mix that a second PCR of about 6 to 11 cycles was run. From the 5' RACE reads, TCRdb called clonotypes with MiXCR, one entry per CDR3 protein. Found here are 550,000 to 650,000 distinct CDR3 sequences, about 25% of them singletons; the top ten hold 3% to 4.5%. With 5 bases removed from V and 1 base from J, the gap between germline ends came to 5 bases. This CDR3 has 12 amino acids. Looked up from germline, CDR1 is KGHSH and CDR2 is LQKENI. This sample was shared with a second study, whose subject was T cells of mothers and their children.

This chain joins TRBV18 and TRBJ2-5; D is uncertain. This receptor was taken from a boy aged 2 to 9 in good health. The sequenced material came from blood. The CDR3 DNA follows: TGTGCCAGCTCAAGAACCCAAGAGACCCAGTACTTC. Protein product: CASSRTQETQYF.